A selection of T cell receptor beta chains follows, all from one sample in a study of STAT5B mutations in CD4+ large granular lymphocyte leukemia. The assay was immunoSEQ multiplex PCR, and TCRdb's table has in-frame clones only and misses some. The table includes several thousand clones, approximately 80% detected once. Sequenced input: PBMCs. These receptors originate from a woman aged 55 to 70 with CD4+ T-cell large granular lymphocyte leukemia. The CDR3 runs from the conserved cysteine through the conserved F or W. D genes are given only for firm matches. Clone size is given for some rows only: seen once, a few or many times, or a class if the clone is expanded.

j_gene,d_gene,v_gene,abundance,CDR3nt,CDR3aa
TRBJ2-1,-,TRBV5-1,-,TGCGCCAGCAGCTTCTCGCGATTTCTTACTTATGGGGGTAGGGAAAAATACAATGAGCAGTTCTTC,CASSFSRFLTYGGREKYNEQFF
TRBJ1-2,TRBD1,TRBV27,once,TGTGCCAGCAGTCCATGGACAGGGGGCGGCTATGGCTACACCTTC,CASSPWTGGGYGYTF
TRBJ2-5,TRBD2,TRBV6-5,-,TGTGCCAGCAGGACGCTAGCGGGAGGGCAAGAGACCCAGTACTTC,CASRTLAGGQETQYF
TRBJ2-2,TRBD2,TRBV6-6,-,TGTGCCAGCAGCCCCGGGACTAGCGCCGTCACCGGGGAGCTGTTTTTT,CASSPGTSAVTGELFF
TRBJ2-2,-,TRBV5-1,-,TGCGCCAGCAGCCCCTATGAGCGGGCGAACACCGGGGAGCTGTTTTTT,CASSPYERANTGELFF
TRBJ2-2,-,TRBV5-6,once,TGTGCCAGCAGCGTCCTAGACCTTAGGACCGGGGAGCTGTTTTTT,CASSVLDLRTGELFF
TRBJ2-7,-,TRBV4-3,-,TGCGCCAGCAGCCAAGACAGATCCTACGAGCAGTACTTC,CASSQDRSYEQYF
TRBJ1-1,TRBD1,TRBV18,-,TGTGCCAGCTCACCACGGACAGGGAACCGGGGCACTGAAGCTTTCTTT,CASSPRTGNRGTEAFF
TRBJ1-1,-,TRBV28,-,TGTGCCAGCAACTTAAGGGGGTTGAACACTGAAGCTTTCTTT,CASNLRGLNTEAFF
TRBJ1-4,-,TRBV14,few,TGTGCCAGCAGCCAAGTCGGGACAACTAATGAAAAACTGTTTTTT,CASSQVGTTNEKLFF
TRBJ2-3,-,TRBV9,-,TGTGCCAGCAGCGTAGGGGTGGATACGCAGTATTTT,CASSVGVDTQYF
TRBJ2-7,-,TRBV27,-,TGTGCCAGCAGTTTAAGTGGGGAGGCTAGCTCCTACGAGCAGTACTTC,CASSLSGEASSYEQYF
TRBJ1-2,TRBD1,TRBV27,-,TGTGCCAGCAGAACCGATACGGGACAGGGCGGAGGCTACACCTTC,CASRTDTGQGGGYTF
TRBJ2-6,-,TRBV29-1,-,TGCAGCGTTGTAACCCCTGGGGCCAACGTCCTGACTTTC,CSVVTPGANVLTF
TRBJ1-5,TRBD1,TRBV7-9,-,TGTGCCAGCAGCTTGGGGACAGGGGCTACTAGCAATCAGCCCCAGCATTTT,CASSLGTGATSNQPQHF
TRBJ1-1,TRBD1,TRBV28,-,TGTGCCAGCAGGACAGGGGATGCTGAAGCTTTCTTT,CASRTGDAEAFF
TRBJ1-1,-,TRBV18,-,TGTGCCAGCTCACCACGGACCGTAAGGGGTATGAACACTGAAGCTTTCTTT,CASSPRTVRGMNTEAFF
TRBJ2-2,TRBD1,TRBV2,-,TGTGCCAGCAGTGAAATCGGACAGGGGTACACCGGGGAGCTGTTTTTT,CASSEIGQGYTGELFF
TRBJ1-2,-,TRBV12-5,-,TGTGCTAGTGGTGCCTCTACAGGGTTGTCGATCTATGGCTACACCTTC,CASGASTGLSIYGYTF
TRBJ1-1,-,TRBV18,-,TGTGCCAGCTCACCAGGGGTCCGTTCCACTGAAGCTTTCTTT,CASSPGVRSTEAFF
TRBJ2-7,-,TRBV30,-,TGTGCCTGGAGGAACACGGACAGCGGATGGCAGTACTTC,CAWRNTDSGWQYF
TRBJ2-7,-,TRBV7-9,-,TGTGCCAGCAGCTTAGACCTGGGCGAGGAGCAGTACTTC,CASSLDLGEEQYF
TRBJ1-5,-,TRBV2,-,TGTGCCAGCAAACCTGAGGGGGAAGGTAAGCCCCAGCATTTT,CASKPEGEGKPQHF
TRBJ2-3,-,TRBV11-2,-,TGTGCCAGCAGCTTAGAGAGGACAGATACGCAGTATTTT,CASSLERTDTQYF
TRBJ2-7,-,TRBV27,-,TGTGCCAGCAGTTCAAGGGACCGAGCCTACGAGCAGTACTTC,CASSSRDRAYEQYF
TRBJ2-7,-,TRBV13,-,TGTGCCAGCAGCCCAGATTCAAAGGGGGGCTCCTACGAGCAGTACTTC,CASSPDSKGGSYEQYF
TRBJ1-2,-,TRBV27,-,TGTGCCAGCAGTAATCCTCCGGGCTATGGCTACACCTTC,CASSNPPGYGYTF
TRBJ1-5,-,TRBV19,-,TGTGCCAGTAGTGGGGCAGGGACTACCACCAATCAGCCCCAGCATTTT,CASSGAGTTTNQPQHF
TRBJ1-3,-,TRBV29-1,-,TGCAGCGTTGAAGGAGACAGCTCTGGAAACACCATATATTTT,CSVEGDSSGNTIYF
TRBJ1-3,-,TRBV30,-,TGTGCCTGGAGTGTGGGAGCAGGGACTGGAAACACCATATATTTT,CAWSVGAGTGNTIYF
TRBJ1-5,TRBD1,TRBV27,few,TGTGCCAGCAGTGTCCGACAGGGGAGGGAGCATTTT,CASSVRQGREHF